The rows below give T cell receptor beta chains drawn from one sample of a study of Ad26.COV2.S vaccination and SARS-CoV-2 variants. Using immunoSEQ multiplex PCR, the repertoire was profiled, and TCRdb retains in-frame clones only, with some absent. The sample includes about 480,000 clones, roughly 87% of them seen just once. Specimen: peripheral blood, collected in a trial of Ad26.COV2.S vaccine versus placebo. The receptors here all came from a person aged 18-65 years who received the Ad26.COV2.S COVID-19 vaccine or a placebo. CDR3s include the opening cysteine and the closing phenylalanine or tryptophan. D genes are given only for firm matches. Clone size, where shown, is once, few, many, or a class for clones that have expanded.

TRBJ1-2,.,15,TRBV6-1,TRBD1,TGTGCCAGCAGTGAAACCGGGACAGTCAACTATGGCTACACCTTC,CASSETGTVNYGYTF
TRBJ2-2,.,16,TRBV5-1,TRBD1,TGCGCCAGCAGCCCCCTCCCGGACAGGGGGAGCGGGGAGCTGTTTTTT,CASSPLPDRGSGELFF
TRBJ2-7,.,14,TRBV5-4,.,TGTGCCAGCAGCCCGCGGGACTTCGGATCCGAGCAGTACTTC,CASSPRDFGSEQYF
TRBJ2-1,.,16,TRBV6-2/TRBV6-3,.,TGTGCCAGCAGTCCCGCCGGGAGAGGGGCGACCTTAGGAAGGTTCTTC,CASSPAGRGATLGRFF
TRBJ1-2,.,12,TRBV6-5,.,TGTGCCAGCAGTACCCCGGACAGCGCTTACACCTTC,CASSTPDSAYTF
TRBJ1-6,once,14,TRBV6-4,.,TGTGCCAGCAGAGTGGGGGAGGGCAGGTCACCCCTCCACTTT,CASRVGEGRSPLHF
TRBJ2-4,.,17,TRBV19,TRBD2,TGTGCCACTATCGACCGAGCGGGAAGCGGAGACAAAAACATTCAGTACTTC,CATIDRAGSGDKNIQYF
TRBJ2-1,.,18,TRBV19,.,TGTGCCAGTACCCTTCGACTCGGGGCTAGCCGCTCCTACAATGAGCAGTTCTTC,CASTLRLGASRSYNEQFF
TRBJ2-7,once,15,TRBV6-5,.,TGTGCCAGCAGTTACGGTGGCGTCTCCTCCTACGAGCAGTACTTC,CASSYGGVSSYEQYF
TRBJ2-7,.,14,TRBV6-2/TRBV6-3,.,TGTGCCAGCAGTTACGGGACTTCCTCCTACGAGCAGTACTTC,CASSYGTSSYEQYF
TRBJ1-2,once,14,TRBV19,TRBD1,TGTGCCAGTAGTCCCCCGGGGACAGGCTATGGCTACACCTTC,CASSPPGTGYGYTF
TRBJ2-4,.,12,TRBV3-1/TRBV3-2,.,TGTGCCAGCAGCCAAGGCAACTTGGGTCAGTACTTC,CASSQGNLGQYF
TRBJ1-4,.,14,TRBV6-5,.,TGTGCCAGCAGTCGAAGTGAGAAGGTTGGAAAACTGTTTTTT,CASSRSEKVGKLFF
TRBJ2-4,.,14,TRBV6-6,TRBD2,TGTGCCAGCAATTCGGTGACTAGCGGAAACATTCAGTACTTC,CASNSVTSGNIQYF
TRBJ2-5,once,14,TRBV5-6,.,TGTGCCAGCAGCTTCGGGGGCGGCCAAGAGACCCAGTACTTC,CASSFGGGQETQYF
TRBJ2-5,.,16,TRBV7-7,TRBD2,TGTGCTAGCAGCTTAGGACTAGCGGGAGGGATGGAGACCCAGTACTTC,CASSLGLAGGMETQYF
TRBJ2-2,.,16,TRBV24-1,.,TGTGCCACCAGTGATTTAGGGCGGGACATAAACGGGGAGCTGTTTTTT,CATSDLGRDINGELFF
TRBJ2-1,once,17,TRBV19,TRBD2,TGTGCCAGTAGTCCAAGCAGGGGACTAGCGGGTGTAGATGAGCAGTTCTTC,CASSPSRGLAGVDEQFF
TRBJ2-3,once,13,TRBV7-2,.,TGTGCCAGCAGCTCTCCTAGCACAGATACGCAGTATTTT,CASSSPSTDTQYF
TRBJ2-7,.,13,TRBV6-6,.,TGTGCCAGCAGCCCCCGGGACACGTACGAGCAGTACTTC,CASSPRDTYEQYF
TRBJ2-2,.,19,TRBV28,TRBD2,TGTGCCAGCAGTTTACCGATCAGCCTGGGACTAGCAAACACCGGGGAGCTGTTTTTT,CASSLPISLGLANTGELFF
TRBJ2-2,.,14,TRBV3-1/TRBV3-2,.,TGTGCCAGCAGCCAAGATAGTTTGATAGGGGAGCTGTTTTTT,CASSQDSLIGELFF
TRBJ1-5,.,15,TRBV30,TRBD1,TGTGCCTGGAGTGCCGGGGACAGGGGGCGGCAGCCCCAGCATTTT,CAWSAGDRGRQPQHF